This TCR beta chain was retrieved from a study of blood T cell repertoires in COVID-19. On the study more broadly: Both acute and convalescent COVID-19 samples were obtained from the United States, Italy and Spain. PBMCs, B-cell-depleted T cells, or T cells provided the cDNA or gDNA that made up the material.

Original processing notes: Counts of nucleated cells, estimated from reference gene primer amplification, were obtained. Sequenced by immunoSEQ multiplex PCR; TCRdb stores in-frame clones only, minus some. From that table come the V and J calls and clone size; the DNA was used to work out D and trimming. This sample carries tens of thousands of clones, approximately 80% of them seen once, and the ten largest clones take roughly a quarter. This CDR3 comprises 15 residues. Germline V gene sequence: CDR1 SGHDT, CDR2 YYEEEE. With V trimmed by 4 bases and J by 7 bases, 9 bases remained unmatched. The sample was peripheral blood. This chain uses TRBV5-6 with TRBJ2-5, with 11 bases lining up with TRBD2. The receptor was isolated from a human donor in a cohort sampled during active COVID-19. The CDR3 sequence: CASSITSGGGGTQYF. CDR3 nucleotide sequence: TGTGCCAGCAGCATAACTAGCGGGGGCGGGGGGACCCAGTACTTC.